This entry lists 9 T cell receptor beta chains sequenced from one sample in a study of blood T cells in healthy people across ages (dated by TCRdb to about 2015). Library construction relied on 5' RACE. The reads were generated on an Illumina HiSeq 2500. The second PCR ran for about 6 to 11 cycles and used a J-beta primer mix along with a sample-barcoded 5' primer. TCRdb cleaned the public reads at Q25 with fastp, built clones with MiXCR and kept in-frame beta chains. When rows share a CDR3 protein, they turn into one entry using the most common DNA and genes. For this sample the table gives about 1.6 million distinct CDR3 sequences, of which about 31% were detected only once. Jointly, the top ten make up around 10% of the sample. The sample was blood. The receptors here all came from a young woman in good health.

The chain has TRBV9 and TRBJ2-7; D is unclear. Looked up from germline, CDR1 is SGDLS and CDR2 is YYNGEE. Trimming took 0 bases from V and 4 from J, leaving 14 bases between them. The CDR3 runs to 15 residues. CDR3 sequence reads: CASSVASGESYEQYF. The CDR3 DNA is TGTGCCAGCAGCGTAGCCTCAGGTGAAAGTTACGAGCAGTACTTC.

This sequence joins TRBV7-9 and TRBJ2-7; D is uncertain. The length of the CDR3 is 14 residues. Per the germline V gene, CDR1 is SEHNR and CDR2 is FQNEAQ (reference sequence). V was cut by 5 bases and J by 0 bases, with 11 bases left in between. The CDR3 DNA reads as TGTGCCAGCAGCCCCGGACGGCCCTCCTACGAGCAGTACTTC. This translates into CASSPGRPSYEQYF. Complete variable domain (other parts from reference TRBV7-9 and TRBJ2-7): DTGVSQNPRHKITKRGQNVTFRCDPISEHNRLYWYRQTLGQGPEFLTYFQNEAQLEKSRLLSDRFSAERPKGSFSTLEIQRTEQGDSAMYLCASSPGRPSYEQYFGPGTRLTVT.

The sample holds a few counts of this clonotype. The V and J genes are TRBV7-3 and TRBJ1-2; D might be TRBD1 (5 bases). From germline, CDR1 is SGHTA and CDR2 FQGTGA. Trimming shortened V by 5 bases and J by 6 bases, and 19 bases separated the two germline ends. The CDR3 runs to 15 residues. CDR3 in amino acids: CASSPNPGVTDGYTF. DNA of the CDR3: TGTGCCAGCAGCCCCAACCCGGGGGTTACAGATGGCTACACCTTC.

This clonotype was counted a few times. The chain uses TRBV20-1 and TRBJ2-7; maybe TRBD1 (5 bases). With 3 bases removed from V and 2 bases from J, the gap between germline ends came to 14 bases. CDR1 DFQATT and CDR2 SNEGSKA come from the germline V gene (reference sequence). The CDR3 is 14 residues long. In nucleotides, the CDR3 is TGCAGTGCTAGGCCGACAGTCCCCCCCTACGAGCAGTACTTC. Translation gives CSARPTVPPYEQYF.

The DNA for the CDR3 is TGCGCCAGCAGCTTGGACGGACAGATCCAAGAGACCCAGTACTTC. The encoded protein is CASSLDGQIQETQYF. The chain uses TRBV5-1 and TRBJ2-5, with a possible D match to TRBD1 (6 bases). The germline V gene encodes CDR1 SGHRS and CDR2 YFSETQ. Trimming cost V 0 bases and J 1 base, with 10 bases left between them. The CDR3 has 15 amino acids. Looking up the rest from reference TRBV5-1 and TRBJ2-5 gives the full variable domain: KAGVTQTPRYLIKTRGQQVTLSCSPISGHRSVSWYQQTPGQGLQFLFEYFSETQRNKGNFPGRFSGRQFSNSRSEMNVSTLELGDSALYLCASSLDGQIQETQYFGPGTRLLVL.

This chain joins TRBV9 and TRBJ1-2, with 9 bases lining up with TRBD1. Germline CDR1 is SGDLS and CDR2 is YYNGEE. The J segment lost 8 bases and the V segment lost 6 bases, leaving 35 bases of the junction unmatched. This CDR3 contains 22 residues. CDR3: CASKFQERTGEDRERLRIGYTF. For the CDR3, the DNA is TGTGCCAGCAAGTTTCAGGAGAGGACAGGGGAAGATCGGGAAAGGCTCCGTATAGGCTACACCTTC. Supplemented by reference TRBV9 and TRBJ1-2, the full variable domain reads DSGVTQTPKHLITATGQRVTLRCSPRSGDLSVYWYQQSLDQGLQFLIQYYNGEERAKGNILERFSAQQFPDLHSELNLSSLELGDSALYFCASKFQERTGEDRERLRIGYTFGSGTRLTVV.

V usage is TRBV20-1 and J usage is TRBJ2-1, with 11 bases that match TRBD2. This CDR3 has 18 amino acids. Trimming took 0 bases from V and 2 from J; bases not matched to a gene: 9. Per germline, CDR1 DFQATT and CDR2 SNEGSKA (reference sequence). DNA for the CDR3: TGCAGTGCTAGAGATCGGTGGCGGACTAGCGGGCCCTACAATGAGCAGTTCTTC. This encodes CSARDRWRTSGPYNEQFF.

This rearrangement joins TRBV30 to TRBJ1-2; 7 positions match TRBD1. V was pared by 3 bases and J by 7 bases, with 11 bases of the junction left unmatched. CDR3 length: 14 residues. The germline gives CDR1 GTSNPN, CDR2 SVGIG (reference sequence). CDR3 sequence: CAWSRDSTSGGYTF. The CDR3 DNA reads TGTGCCTGGAGCCGGGACAGCACGTCTGGTGGCTACACCTTC.

The V call is TRBV10-3, the J call TRBJ2-1; no definite D call. Germline V gene lookup returns CDR1 ENHRY and CDR2 SYGVKD. The V end lost 3 bases, the J end lost 7 bases, and 19 bases lay between the germline ends. This CDR3 is 16 amino acids long. The chain's CDR3 is CAISDDPRLLRNEQFF. The CDR3 coding sequence is TGTGCCATCAGTGATGATCCTCGTCTTTTACGGAATGAGCAGTTCTTC.